The rows below give T cell receptor beta chains drawn from one sample of a study of neurological immune-mediated disorders. MiXCR, applied by TCRdb to the 5' RACE reads, yields one record per CDR3 protein. The profile shows about 66,000 distinct CDR3 sequences, around 3.3% of them singletons. The sample comprised PBMCs. These TCRs come from a man aged 40-55 years with multiple sclerosis. Each CDR3 is given with its conserved first and last residue. D genes are given only for firm matches. Clone size is given for some rows only: seen once, a few or many times, or a class if the clone is expanded.

d_gene,abundance,v_gene,j_gene,CDR3nt,CDR3aa
-,many,TRBV7-9,TRBJ1-1,TGTGCCAGCAGCTTTCGGGTGGGAGCTTTCTTT,CASSFRVGAFF
-,many,TRBV29-1,TRBJ1-1,TGCAGCGTCCTACCAAGGGACGGCTTGAACACTGAAGCTTTCTTT,CSVLPRDGLNTEAFF
-,many,TRBV20-1,TRBJ2-1,TGCAGTGCTACCATAACAGGGAGGGTAGACAATGAGCAGTTCTTC,CSATITGRVDNEQFF
-,many,TRBV6-5,TRBJ2-2,TGTGCCAGCAGTTACGGCATAACGAACACCGGGGAGCTGTTTTTT,CASSYGITNTGELFF
-,many,TRBV10-1,TRBJ2-6,TGCGCCAGCAGTTCTCAGGGGGCCAACGTCCTGACTTTC,CASSSQGANVLTF
-,many,TRBV6-5,TRBJ2-1,TGTGCCAGCAGCCAGGGATATTACAATGAGCAGTTCTTC,CASSQGYYNEQFF
-,many,TRBV12-3/TRBV12-4,TRBJ1-2,TGTGCCAGCAGTTTCGTCAGCCCCGGCGGGGGCTACACCTTC,CASSFVSPGGGYTF
TRBD2,many,TRBV20-1,TRBJ2-7,TGCAGTGCTAGAGGGCTAGCGGGAGATAGGGACTACGAGCAGTACTTC,CSARGLAGDRDYEQYF
-,many,TRBV18,TRBJ2-7,TGTGCCAGCTCACCACCGGGGGTTCCCTACGAGCAGTACTTC,CASSPPGVPYEQYF
TRBD1,many,TRBV10-3,TRBJ2-7,TGTGCCATCAGTGAGTCAGCAGACAGGGGCACTTCCTACGAGCAGTACTTC,CAISESADRGTSYEQYF
-,many,TRBV7-7,TRBJ2-2,TGTGCCAGCAGATACGGGACGGCCGGGGAGCTGTTTTTT,CASRYGTAGELFF
-,many,TRBV18,TRBJ2-3,TGTGCCAGCTCACCGGGGCTAGATACGCAGTATTTT,CASSPGLDTQYF
TRBD1,many,TRBV6-5,TRBJ1-1,TGTGCCAGCAGTTACTCGGGACAGGGGAACACTGAAGCTTTCTTT,CASSYSGQGNTEAFF
TRBD2,many,TRBV20-1,TRBJ2-5,TGCAGTCAGCGGGGACTAGAGACCCAGTACTTC,CSQRGLETQYF
-,many,TRBV20-1,TRBJ1-5,TGCAGTGCTAAGCCAGCACCGGGCAATAAGACCCAGAATTTT,CSAKPAPGNKTQNF
-,many,TRBV10-3,TRBJ2-3,TGTGCCATCAGCGGAGGCAAAACCGGGGCCGGGGGAGATACGCAGTATTTT,CAISGGKTGAGGDTQYF
-,many,TRBV5-1,TRBJ2-5,TGCGCCAGCAGCTTGACGCTAACTGAGGAGACCCAGTACTTC,CASSLTLTEETQYF
TRBD1,many,TRBV5-1,TRBJ1-2,TGCGCCAGCAGCATGGACAGGGCGGATGGCTACACCTTC,CASSMDRADGYTF
-,many,TRBV5-6,TRBJ2-7,TGTGCCAGCAGCTTGGGTCGCTTGGTGGCAGGGCAGTACTTC,CASSLGRLVAGQYF
-,many,TRBV20-1,TRBJ1-1,TGCAGTGCTAGAGAAGCAGGGAAAGCTTTCTTT,CSAREAGKAFF
TRBD1,many,TRBV9,TRBJ1-6,TGTGCCAGCAGCGCCTTCGTGGGGCAGGGGGACAATTCACCCCTCCACTTT,CASSAFVGQGDNSPLHF
-,many,TRBV12-3/TRBV12-4,TRBJ1-5,TGTGCCAGCAGTACAGGGTTGAGGCAGCCCCAGCATTTT,CASSTGLRQPQHF
-,many,TRBV7-3,TRBJ2-3,TGTGCCAGCAGCCTTACTTTATCCTCGACATATTTCACAGATACGCAGTATTTT,CASSLTLSSTYFTDTQYF
-,many,TRBV29-1,TRBJ1-2,TGCAGCGTTGACGACCCGACTTATGGCTACACCTTC,CSVDDPTYGYTF
TRBD2,many,TRBV20-1,TRBJ2-1,TGCAGTGCTAGAGATCCGACTAGCGGGGGGTCGAGCTCCTACAATGAGCAGTTCTTC,CSARDPTSGGSSSYNEQFF
-,many,TRBV7-9,TRBJ2-5,TGTGCCAGCAGCTTAATGGAAACCCAGTACTTC,CASSLMETQYF
TRBD1,-,TRBV29-1,TRBJ1-3,TGCAGCGCAGTTCGACAGGGAGCTGGAAAAAACATATATTTT,CSAVRQGAGKNIYF
-,many,TRBV12-3/TRBV12-4,TRBJ2-7,TGTGCCAGCAGGGGGACATTGACCTACGAGCAGTACTTC,CASRGTLTYEQYF
-,many,TRBV9,TRBJ1-2,TGTGCCAGCAGCTCCCCCCGGGGGGTGGCCAACTATGGCTACACCTTC,CASSSPRGVANYGYTF
-,many,TRBV12-3/TRBV12-4,TRBJ2-7,TGTGCCAGCAGTTCCCCCACCGACCCCTACGAGCAGTACTTC,CASSSPTDPYEQYF
-,many,TRBV9,TRBJ2-2,TGTGCCAGCAGCGTAGACGAGGGGACCGGGGAGCTGTTTTTT,CASSVDEGTGELFF
TRBD2,many,TRBV7-8,TRBJ2-3,TGTGCCAGCAGCTTAGCGTTGAGACGACGGACTAGCGCGGAGGGGAATACGCAGTATTTT,CASSLALRRRTSAEGNTQYF
-,many,TRBV6-1,TRBJ1-2,TGTGCCAGCACCCTGGACCGAAAAGTCTATGGCTACACCTTC,CASTLDRKVYGYTF
-,many,TRBV7-2,TRBJ2-6,TGTGCCAGCAGCTTATCAGGGACCGGGGCCAACGTCCTGACTTTC,CASSLSGTGANVLTF
TRBD1,many,TRBV7-8,TRBJ2-3,TGTGCCAGCAGCGCAGGGACAGGGAGGATAGATACGCAGTATTTT,CASSAGTGRIDTQYF
-,many,TRBV5-1,TRBJ2-1,TGCGCCAGCAGTTACCAGGGTTACAATGAGCAGTTCTTC,CASSYQGYNEQFF
-,many,TRBV20-1,TRBJ1-1,TGCAGTGCTAGAGTCCCCGGGAACACTGAAGCTTTCTTT,CSARVPGNTEAFF
-,many,TRBV9,TRBJ2-1,TGTGCCAGCAGCCCGCCGGGACTCTACTCCTACAATGAGCAGTTCTTC,CASSPPGLYSYNEQFF
TRBD2,many,TRBV20-1,TRBJ2-1,TGCAGTGCCGCTCCATCTCGGGGCGGGAGTGCGGTTGAGCAGTTCTTC,CSAAPSRGGSAVEQFF
-,-,TRBV5-1,TRBJ2-3,TGCGCAAGCAGCGCCGCCGCAGGTCGTACAGTCGGCACAGATAAGCAGTATTTT,CASSAAAGRTVGTDKQYF
-,many,TRBV29-1,TRBJ2-1,TGCAGCGTTGACAGGGAGGGGGCCAATGAGCAGTTCTTC,CSVDREGANEQFF
TRBD1,many,TRBV6-5,TRBJ2-3,TGTGCCAGCCGAACCGGTCAGGGGGAAACGGATACGCAGTATTTT,CASRTGQGETDTQYF
-,many,TRBV7-9,TRBJ2-1,TGTGCCAGCAGCGTAGACTACAATGAGCAGTTCTTC,CASSVDYNEQFF
TRBD2,many,TRBV5-1,TRBJ2-7,TGCGCCAGCAGCTTGGGAGCGGGGGTCTCCTACGAGCAGTACTTC,CASSLGAGVSYEQYF
-,few,TRBV20-1,TRBJ1-1,TGCAGTGATCGTCCGGATAACACTGAAGCTTTCTTT,CSDRPDNTEAFF
-,many,TRBV3-1,TRBJ1-1,TGTGCCAGCAGCCACCGATCTCAGGTGAACACTGAAGCTTTCTTT,CASSHRSQVNTEAFF
TRBD1,many,TRBV5-1,TRBJ2-1,TGCGCCAGCAGTGCCGGGACAGGGGTGATTGAGCAGTTCTTC,CASSAGTGVIEQFF
TRBD1,many,TRBV12-3/TRBV12-4,TRBJ1-5,TGTGCCAGCTCCGGGACAGGGGGGAATCAGCCCCAGCATTTT,CASSGTGGNQPQHF
-,many,TRBV12-3/TRBV12-4,TRBJ1-2,TGTGCCAGCAGTGTTGCGGGCGCTAACTATGGCTACACCTTC,CASSVAGANYGYTF
TRBD1,many,TRBV20-1,TRBJ1-4,TGCAGTGCTAGAGTCGGGACAGCTAATGAAAAACTGTTTTTT,CSARVGTANEKLFF
TRBD1,many,TRBV3-1,TRBJ2-2,TGTGCCAGCAGCCGGACAGGGGGTCACGGGGAGCTGTTTTTT,CASSRTGGHGELFF
-,few,TRBV5-1,TRBJ1-1,TGCGACAGCAGCTTGGGTGACACTGAAGCTTTCTTT,CDSSLGDTEAFF